A single sample is the source of the 8 T cell receptor beta chains below, sequenced in a study of regulatory T cells in long-lasting Graves disease. Arm-PCR of CDR3 regions with iRepertoire HTBI primers generated TCR beta libraries. TCRdb fed the multiplex PCR reads into MiXCR, producing one record per CDR3 protein. The sample gives about 460,000 distinct CDR3 sequences, approximately 15% of which show up once; 17% is in the top ten. Indicated time point: newly diagnosed GD, antithyroid drugs for less than 3 months. After RNA was extracted from PBMCs, the TCR library was made from it. The same sample was also used in a study of T cells in Graves' hyperthyroidism and ophthalmopathy.

The sequencing used peripheral blood mononuclear cells (PBMCs), collected at new diagnosis, from a patient treated with antithyroid drugs. These receptors originate from a woman between 50 and 59 years old with Graves disease.

This chain links TRBV19 with TRBJ1-5; D may be TRBD1 (6 bases). CDR3 length equals 17 residues. V lost 7 bases and J lost 3, with 22 bases in between. CDR1 and CDR2 from the germline V gene are LNHDA and SQIVND (reference sequence). In DNA form, the CDR3 reads TGTGCCAGTAACCTTATCGGCCAACAGGGACTCAATCAGCCCCAGCATTTT. Protein sequence: CASNLIGQQGLNQPQHF. The full variable domain, with the rest looked up from reference TRBV19 and TRBJ1-5, is DGGITQSPKYLFRKEGQNVTLSCEQNLNHDAMYWYRQDPGQGLRLIYYSQIVNDFQKGDIAEGYSVSREKKESFPLTVTSAQKNPTAFYLCASNLIGQQGLNQPQHFGDGTRLSIL.

This clonotype was detected ten times or more. The CDR3 nucleotides are TGTGCCAGCAGTGGGACAGGGTCAGGGGAGACCCAGTACTTC. This translates into CASSGTGSGETQYF. The chain carries TRBV2 and TRBJ2-5; 8 bases are a match to TRBD1. Losses at the gene ends were 4 bases for V and 5 bases for J; bases not matched to a gene: 6. In germline, CDR1 is SNHLY, CDR2 FYNNEI. This CDR3 spans 14 amino acids.

This clonotype was seen repeatedly, ten times or more. The chain has TRBV20-1 and TRBJ2-3; TRBD2 aligns across 7 bases. The trim removed 5 bases at V and 2 bases at J, leaving 10 bases unmatched. The CDR3 length is 15 residues. Per the germline V gene, CDR1 is DFQATT and CDR2 is SNEGSKA (reference sequence). In nucleotides, the CDR3 is TGCAGTGCTTTGGGGGGGGGAGGGATCACAGATACGCAGTATTTT. Translation gives CSALGGGGITDTQYF.

Only a few counts were recorded for this clonotype. The chain has TRBV28 and TRBJ1-1, with D possibly matching TRBD1 (5 bases). V was pared by 2 bases and J by 5 bases, with 12 bases between. The germline gives CDR1 MDHEN, CDR2 SYDVKM. The CDR3 spans 14 residues. CDR3 nucleotides: TGTGCCAGCAGTTTAACCAGGGCAGGGACTGAAGCTTTCTTT. It encodes CASSLTRAGTEAFF.

This clonotype has only a few counts. J is TRBJ1-1 and V is TRBV9; 9 bases fit TRBD1. This CDR3 region has 16 residues. With 3 bases clipped from V and 0 bases from J, the junction kept 6 bases outside the gene matches. The germline CDR1 and CDR2 sequences are SGDLS and YYNGEE. The CDR3 nucleotides read TGTGCCAGCAGCGAACCGGGACAGGGAATGAACACTGAAGCTTTCTTT. Encoded protein: CASSEPGQGMNTEAFF.

This clonotype was counted ten times or more. V gene TRBV11-2 combines with J gene TRBJ2-1; 8 bases map to TRBD1. The CDR3 length is 15 residues. Losses at the gene ends were 2 bases for V and 3 bases for J; bases not matched to a gene: 3. Germline V gives CDR1 SGHAT, CDR2 FQNNGV. The CDR3 DNA reads TGTGCCAGCAGCTTATTTACAGGGGGCTACAATGAGCAGTTCTTC. As protein: CASSLFTGGYNEQFF. Based on the CDR3 plus reference TRBV11-2 and TRBJ2-1, the full variable domain is EAGVAQSPRYKIIEKRQSVAFWCNPISGHATLYWYQQILGQGPKLLIQFQNNGVVDDSQLPKDRFSAERLKGVDSTLKIQPAKLEDSAVYLCASSLFTGGYNEQFFGPGTRLTVL.

The gene calls are TRBV14 and TRBJ2-3; no definite D call. Per the germline V gene, CDR1 is SGHDN and CDR2 is FVKESK. Trimming cost V 1 base and J 2 bases, with 7 bases left between them. The CDR3 contains 14 residues. CDR3 amino acids: CASSQGRHTDTQYF. The CDR3 DNA is TGTGCCAGCAGCCAAGGGCGCCACACAGATACGCAGTATTTT.

With respect to this clonotype: This may be a read error: a much more frequent sequence differs by one nucleotide. The gene calls are TRBV9 and TRBJ2-2, with 8 positions matching TRBD2. The V gene end was trimmed by 0 bases and the J gene end by 0 bases; junction bases not matched to a gene: 1. The germline V gene encodes CDR1 SGDLS and CDR2 YYNGEE. The CDR3 runs 16 residues. Written as DNA, the CDR3 is TGTGCCAGCAGCGTAGCACTAGCGGCGAACACCGGGGAGCTGTTTTTT. Amino acids: CASSVALAANTGELFF. Together with reference TRBV9 and TRBJ2-2, the CDR3 gives the full variable domain: DSGVTQTPKHLITATGQRVTLRCSPRSGDLSVYWYQQSLDQGLQFLIQYYNGEERAKGNILERFSAQQFPDLHSELNLSSLELGDSALYFCASSVALAANTGELFFGEGSRLTVL.